The 5 T cell receptor beta chains below come from one sample, sequenced in a study of T cell clones after liver transplantation. The method was immunoSEQ multiplex PCR; TCRdb's version includes in-frame clones alone and lacks a portion of them. The sample yields tens of thousands of clones, roughly 80% seen once. The input for sequencing was CD4+ T cells from blood, taken almost 47 months after liver transplant. All receptors derive from a human patient who received a liver transplant. Some T cells may arise from the graft donor.

The V call is TRBV5-5, the J call TRBJ1-1, with D possibly matching TRBD1 (6 bases). V was shortened by 4 bases and J by 10 bases, with 11 bases between the two germline ends. The CDR3 contains 11 residues. The V gene's germline CDR1 is SGHKS and CDR2 YYEKEE (reference sequence). The CDR3 protein is CASSRGGLAFF. Written as DNA, the CDR3 is TGTGCCAGCAGCCGTGGGGGGCTAGCTTTCTTT.

The chain has TRBV9 and TRBJ1-4, with D unresolved. Germline V gene lookup returns CDR1 SGDLS and CDR2 YYNGEE. This CDR3 region has 14 residues. V was pared by 0 bases and J by 4 bases, with 7 bases between. The DNA for the CDR3 is TGTGCCAGCAGCGTAGGCACCCTTAATGAAAAACTGTTTTTT. Translated, it gives CASSVGTLNEKLFF. Full variable domain (remainder filled in from reference TRBV9 and TRBJ1-4): DSGVTQTPKHLITATGQRVTLRCSPRSGDLSVYWYQQSLDQGLQFLIQYYNGEERAKGNILERFSAQQFPDLHSELNLSSLELGDSALYFCASSVGTLNEKLFFGSGTQLSVL.

The J gene is TRBJ2-7, the V gene TRBV4-3; 11 positions match TRBD2. Germline-derived CDR1 and CDR2 are LGHNA and YSLEER. There are 16 residues in the CDR3. V lost 4 bases and J lost 0; bases outside the gene matches: 5. This chain's CDR3 is CASSLGLAGYSYEQYF. DNA of the CDR3: TGCGCCAGCAGCCTCGGACTAGCGGGCTACTCCTACGAGCAGTACTTC.

DNA of the CDR3: TGTGCCAGCAGCTCCTCCTCTAGCGGGAGTTCCTACAATGAGCAGTTCTTC. Translation: CASSSSSSGSSYNEQFF. V is TRBV9 and J is TRBJ2-1; 10 bases align to TRBD2. There are 17 residues in the CDR3. V shed 4 bases, J shed 1 base, and the junction held 8 bases outside the gene matches. CDR1 is SGDLS and CDR2 is YYNGEE in the germline V gene.

CDR3 DNA sequence: TGTGCCAGCAGATCACAGGGGACCTATGGCTACACCTTC. Its translation is CASRSQGTYGYTF. V and J are TRBV7-2 and TRBJ1-2; 7 bases agree with TRBD1. The germline gives CDR1 SGHTA, CDR2 FQGNSA. Trimming at V came to 6 bases and at J to 4 bases, leaving 5 bases not matched to a gene. This CDR3 contains 13 residues.